This T cell receptor (beta chain) comes out of a study of cytomegalovirus exposure and HLA in healthy donors. Broader study findings: Excluded were some V segments that proved indistinguishable, including TRBV6-2 and TRBV6-3. Per published reports, the classifier diagnosed cytomegalovirus status with high specificity and sensitivity. V- and J-gene trimming of TCR beta was linked (in a later analysis) to a missense DCLRE1C variant.

Of note for this clone: What it binds is not known.

Germline V gives CDR1 SEHNR, CDR2 FQNEAQ (reference sequence). The CDR3 runs 13 residues. J gave up 8 bases and V 5 bases, and 5 bases lay outside the gene matches. 13 Jbeta primers and 60 Vbeta primers were used for the PCR. Using immunoSEQ multiplex PCR, the repertoire was profiled, and TCRdb retains in-frame clones only, with some absent. Counted here are some 85,000 clones, roughly three quarters occurring once; the ten biggest clones make up over 1.1%. The chain combines TRBV7-9 with TRBJ1-3, with 8 bases fitting TRBD1. The receptor comes from a male donor in good health and CMV-seronegative. The sequenced sample was PBMCs. In DNA form, the CDR3 reads TGTGCCAGCAGCAGGACAGGGAGGGACACCATATATTTT. This gives the protein CASSRTGRDTIYF.